This T cell receptor beta chain emerged from a study of T cells in Graves' hyperthyroidism and ophthalmopathy. Study-level points and caveats: From stable hyperthyroidism, ophthalmopathy was separated by a 13 V-J model.

V lost 0 bases, J lost 15 bases, and 8 bases stayed unmatched. The germline V gene encodes CDR1 SGHVS and CDR2 FNYEAQ. The CDR3 loop spans 15 amino acids. In the case of this clonotype: Its antigen is not identified.

RNA transcripts gave rise to amplified TCR beta CDR3 regions. Using the HTBI primer set, a first-round RT-PCR was run on the TCR CDR3. MiXCR, run by TCRdb on the multiplex PCR reads, gives a single entry per CDR3 protein. The sample holds around 280,000 distinct CDR3 sequences; about 14% are singletons and the top ten take 7% to 8.5%. The blood sample dates from first hyperthyroidism diagnosis, preceding any ophthalmopathy symptoms. This chain uses TRBV7-6 with TRBJ2-1; 13 bases are a match to TRBD2. The clonotype comes from a woman aged 25-40 years with Graves' hyperthyroidism that later progressed to Graves' ophthalmopathy. Specimen: blood. CDR3 sequence reads: CASSLAFGLAGVPFF. The CDR3 DNA is TGTGCCAGCAGCTTAGCCTTTGGACTAGCGGGAGTTCCGTTCTTC.